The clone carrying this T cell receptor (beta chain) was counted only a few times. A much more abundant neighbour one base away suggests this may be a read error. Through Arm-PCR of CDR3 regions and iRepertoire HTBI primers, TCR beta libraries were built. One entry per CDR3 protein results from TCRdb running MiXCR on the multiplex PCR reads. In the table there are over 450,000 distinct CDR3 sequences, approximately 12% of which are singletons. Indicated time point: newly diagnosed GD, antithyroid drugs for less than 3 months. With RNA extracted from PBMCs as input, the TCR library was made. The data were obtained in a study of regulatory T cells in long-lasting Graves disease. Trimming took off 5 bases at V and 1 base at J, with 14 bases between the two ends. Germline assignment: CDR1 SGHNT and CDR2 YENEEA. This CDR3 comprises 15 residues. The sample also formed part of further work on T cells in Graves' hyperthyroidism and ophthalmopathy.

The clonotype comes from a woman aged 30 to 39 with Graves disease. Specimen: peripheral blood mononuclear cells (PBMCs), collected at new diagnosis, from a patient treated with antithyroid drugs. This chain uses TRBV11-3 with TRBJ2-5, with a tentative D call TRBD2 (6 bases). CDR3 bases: TGTGCCAGCAGCGTGGAGGGGTTGAGCCAAGAGACCCAGTACTTC. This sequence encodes CASSVEGLSQETQYF.